Below, 4 T cell receptor beta chains from the same sample are listed, as sequenced in a study of cytomegalovirus exposure and HLA in healthy donors. Primers for the PCR totalled 60 Vbeta and 13 Jbeta. Sequenced by immunoSEQ multiplex PCR; TCRdb stores in-frame clones only, minus some. Of approximately 150,000 clones listed, almost 85% are singletons. The source material was PBMCs. Receptors originate from a woman aged 40 to 49 in good health and CMV-seronegative.

V gene TRBV5-1 combines with J gene TRBJ2-3; TRBD2 agrees at 7 bases. Germline V gives CDR1 SGHRS, CDR2 YFSETQ. The CDR3 extends over 16 amino acids. The V and J ends lost 0 bases and 4 bases, in that order; junction bases with no gene match: 8. In DNA, the CDR3 is TGCGCCAGCAGCTTGGTGGGGGGAGGGCCCGCAGATACGCAGTATTTT. This sequence encodes CASSLVGGGPADTQYF.

The gene calls are TRBV19 and TRBJ2-7, with 7 positions matching TRBD1. The CDR3 extends over 14 amino acids. Trimming took 3 bases from V and 0 from J; bases not matched to a gene: 2. Germline V CDR1 and CDR2: LNHDA, SQIVND (reference sequence). CDR3 sequence (DNA): TGTGCCAGTAGTATCAGGGGGTACTCCTACGAGCAGTACTTC. Translation gives CASSIRGYSYEQYF. Using reference TRBV19 and TRBJ2-7 for the parts outside the CDR3, the full variable domain is DGGITQSPKYLFRKEGQNVTLSCEQNLNHDAMYWYRQDPGQGLRLIYYSQIVNDFQKGDIAEGYSVSREKKESFPLTVTSAQKNPTAFYLCASSIRGYSYEQYFGPGTRLTVT.

V is TRBV5-4 and J is TRBJ2-3; TRBD1 matches at 7 bases. Trimming at V came to 4 bases and at J to 1 base, leaving 9 bases not matched to a gene. CDR1 and CDR2 from the germline V gene are SGHNT and YYREEE (reference sequence). CDR3 length equals 16 residues. CDR3 residues: CASSRAGTGGTDTQYF. Here the CDR3 DNA reads TGTGCCAGCAGCCGGGCCGGTACAGGGGGCACAGATACGCAGTATTTT.

The rearrangement links TRBV5-4 to TRBJ1-6; 7 nucleotides match TRBD1. This CDR3 region has 14 residues. V was clipped by 0 bases and J by 8 bases; unmatched bases: 2. Germline V gene data show CDR1 as SGHNT and CDR2 as YYREEE (reference sequence). This chain's CDR3 is CASSLGQGDSPLHF. For the CDR3, the DNA is TGTGCCAGCAGCTTGGGACAGGGCGATTCACCCCTCCACTTT.